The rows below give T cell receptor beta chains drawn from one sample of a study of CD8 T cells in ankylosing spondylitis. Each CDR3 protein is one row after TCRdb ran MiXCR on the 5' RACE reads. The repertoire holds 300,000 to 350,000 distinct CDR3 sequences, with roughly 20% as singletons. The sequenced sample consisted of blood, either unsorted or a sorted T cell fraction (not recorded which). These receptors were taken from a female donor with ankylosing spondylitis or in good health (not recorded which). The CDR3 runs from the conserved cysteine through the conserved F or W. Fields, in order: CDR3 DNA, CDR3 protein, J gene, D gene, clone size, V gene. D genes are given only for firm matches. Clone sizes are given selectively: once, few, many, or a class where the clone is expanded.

DNA: TGTGCCAGCAGCGCCCTAGCGGGAGGATTGACCGGGGAGCTGTTTTTT
CDR3: CASSALAGGLTGELFF
J: TRBJ2-2
D: TRBD2
size: .
V: TRBV11-2

DNA: TGTGCCTGGGGCCGCTCCCTTATCACAGATACGCAGTATTTT
CDR3: CAWGRSLITDTQYF
J: TRBJ2-3
D: .
size: .
V: TRBV30

DNA: TGTGCCAGCAGCCGCCCCCTCTCCTACGAGCAGTACTTC
CDR3: CASSRPLSYEQYF
J: TRBJ2-7
D: .
size: few
V: TRBV6-2/TRBV6-3

DNA: TGTGCCAGCAGCTTGGTAAGGGCTGGGGACAATGAGCAGTTCTTC
CDR3: CASSLVRAGDNEQFF
J: TRBJ2-1
D: .
size: few
V: TRBV5-6

DNA: TGCAGCGTTGAAGTTGTGCAGGGAAGCACAGATACGCAGTATTTT
CDR3: CSVEVVQGSTDTQYF
J: TRBJ2-3
D: .
size: .
V: TRBV29-1

DNA: TGCAGTGCCGCTAGGGCGGCGGGAGGTAATGACGAGCAGTACTTC
CDR3: CSAARAAGGNDEQYF
J: TRBJ2-7
D: TRBD2
size: .
V: TRBV20-1

DNA: TGTGCCAGCAGCAGTAGCGGGAGGTTGGTACCCACAGATACGCAGTATTTT
CDR3: CASSSSGRLVPTDTQYF
J: TRBJ2-3
D: TRBD2
size: few
V: TRBV5-6

DNA: TGTGCCAGCAGCATGAGGACTAGCGGTTACGAGCAGTACTTC
CDR3: CASSMRTSGYEQYF
J: TRBJ2-7
D: TRBD2
size: few
V: TRBV7-2

DNA: TGTGCCAGCAGGCAATCCGGGACTTACTACGGCGAGCAGTACTTC
CDR3: CASRQSGTYYGEQYF
J: TRBJ2-7
D: .
size: few
V: TRBV6-2/TRBV6-3

DNA: TGCAGCGTTGAGAAGGGTAGGGGGGGCGGAGAGACCCAGTACTTC
CDR3: CSVEKGRGGGETQYF
J: TRBJ2-5
D: .
size: few
V: TRBV29-1

DNA: TGTGCCATCAGCCGAGGGCCGGAAGAGACCCAGTACTTC
CDR3: CAISRGPEETQYF
J: TRBJ2-5
D: .
size: .
V: TRBV10-3

DNA: TGCAGTGCGGACACAGGGTGGGGGGCCCCCTACAATGAGCAGTTCTTC
CDR3: CSADTGWGAPYNEQFF
J: TRBJ2-1
D: .
size: few
V: TRBV20-1

DNA: TGCAGCGTTGAAAAGGGTGGAATTGAGACCCAGTACTTC
CDR3: CSVEKGGIETQYF
J: TRBJ2-5
D: .
size: many
V: TRBV29-1

DNA: TGCAGTGCTAGAGATAACATTGGGGGAGAGACCCAGTACTTC
CDR3: CSARDNIGGETQYF
J: TRBJ2-5
D: .
size: .
V: TRBV20-1

DNA: TGTGCCAGCAGCCGACCGCCGAGGAATTCACCCCTCCACTTT
CDR3: CASSRPPRNSPLHF
J: TRBJ1-6
D: .
size: .
V: TRBV14

DNA: TGCAGTGCTAGAGAACCGGGACAGCATTTTTACGAGCAGTACTTC
CDR3: CSAREPGQHFYEQYF
J: TRBJ2-7
D: TRBD1
size: few
V: TRBV20-1

DNA: TGCAGCGTTCGGCGGGAGGCGGACACCGGGGAGCTGTTTTTT
CDR3: CSVRREADTGELFF
J: TRBJ2-2
D: TRBD2
size: few
V: TRBV29-1

DNA: TGTGCCAGCAGCTTGGGGGGGGGATACAATGAGCAGTTCTTC
CDR3: CASSLGGGYNEQFF
J: TRBJ2-1
D: TRBD2
size: many
V: TRBV5-4

DNA: TGTGCCAGCAGCGCCGGGACAGTAAGTTCACCCCTCCACTTT
CDR3: CASSAGTVSSPLHF
J: TRBJ1-6
D: TRBD1
size: .
V: TRBV3-1

DNA: TGTGCCAGCAGCCAAGGGGGGGTCCGGGACAGGGGGCTTCTAGAGCAGTTCTTC
CDR3: CASSQGGVRDRGLLEQFF
J: TRBJ2-1
D: TRBD1
size: once
V: TRBV7-3

DNA: TGCGCCAGCAGCCCCCAATTCAGCGGGAGGGTTGATGAGCAGTTCTTC
CDR3: CASSPQFSGRVDEQFF
J: TRBJ2-1
D: TRBD2
size: .
V: TRBV5-1

DNA: TGCGCCAGCAGCCAAGATAAGGCCTTAGGGGCCCAGTACTTC
CDR3: CASSQDKALGAQYF
J: TRBJ2-5
D: .
size: few
V: TRBV4-3

DNA: TGTGCCAGCAGGTCCCCATTAGCGGGAGTTTCCGGAGAGCAGTACTTC
CDR3: CASRSPLAGVSGEQYF
J: TRBJ2-7
D: TRBD2
size: .
V: TRBV12-3/TRBV12-4

DNA: TGTGCCAGCAGCCGGTCGGGAATGGTGGATACGCAGTATTTT
CDR3: CASSRSGMVDTQYF
J: TRBJ2-3
D: .
size: .
V: TRBV7-2

DNA: TGTGCCAGCAGTGTTGTCGAGGGTGGAAACACTGAAGCTTTCTTT
CDR3: CASSVVEGGNTEAFF
J: TRBJ1-1
D: .
size: .
V: TRBV6-1

DNA: TGTGCCAGCAGTTTCTACCAGACACGGCCTGGAGAGACCCAGTACTTC
CDR3: CASSFYQTRPGETQYF
J: TRBJ2-5
D: .
size: .
V: TRBV12-3/TRBV12-4

DNA: TGCAGCGCCAAACAAATGGTGACGGGACAGGGGCAAGAGACCCAGTACTTC
CDR3: CSAKQMVTGQGQETQYF
J: TRBJ2-5
D: TRBD1
size: .
V: TRBV29-1

DNA: TGCGCCAGCAGCATACAGGGGTCCTATGGCTACACCTTC
CDR3: CASSIQGSYGYTF
J: TRBJ1-2
D: TRBD1
size: .
V: TRBV5-1

DNA: TGTGCCATCAGTCCTCGGACTAGCGGGAAATTCGATACGCAGTATTTT
CDR3: CAISPRTSGKFDTQYF
J: TRBJ2-3
D: TRBD2
size: .
V: TRBV10-3

DNA: TGCGCCAGCAGCTTGAGAACCCCGGGACGCAATGAGCAGTTCTTC
CDR3: CASSLRTPGRNEQFF
J: TRBJ2-1
D: .
size: .
V: TRBV5-1

DNA: TGTGCCAGCAGCTCGGAGGGGACAGGGTACGACTTAGGACCCTACGAGCAGTACTTC
CDR3: CASSSEGTGYDLGPYEQYF
J: TRBJ2-7
D: TRBD1
size: few
V: TRBV7-8

DNA: TGTGCCAGCAGCGGAGACCCGGGGTCAACCTATGGCTACACCTTC
CDR3: CASSGDPGSTYGYTF
J: TRBJ1-2
D: .
size: .
V: TRBV5-4

DNA: TGTGCCATCAGTGAGTCAAGCACCTTTAATGAAAAACTGTTTTTT
CDR3: CAISESSTFNEKLFF
J: TRBJ1-4
D: .
size: few
V: TRBV10-3

DNA: TGCAGTGCTAGAGATTGGGGTGAGCAGTTCTTC
CDR3: CSARDWGEQFF
J: TRBJ2-1
D: .
size: few
V: TRBV20-1

DNA: TGTGCCAGCAGTCGAGGGGGAGTAGGGGAAAAACTGTTTTTT
CDR3: CASSRGGVGEKLFF
J: TRBJ1-4
D: .
size: .
V: TRBV6-1

DNA: TGCAGTGCCACTCCCGGGACTAGCGGGAGTTACGAGCAGTACTTC
CDR3: CSATPGTSGSYEQYF
J: TRBJ2-7
D: TRBD2
size: many
V: TRBV20-1

DNA: TGTGCCATCAGTGTTCAACCGCAGAGGGGAGGCGGGGGCACTGAAGCTTTCTTT
CDR3: CAISVQPQRGGGGTEAFF
J: TRBJ1-1
D: .
size: many
V: TRBV10-3

DNA: TGTGCCAGCACCCTAAAAGAGACCCAGTACTTC
CDR3: CASTLKETQYF
J: TRBJ2-5
D: .
size: .
V: TRBV2